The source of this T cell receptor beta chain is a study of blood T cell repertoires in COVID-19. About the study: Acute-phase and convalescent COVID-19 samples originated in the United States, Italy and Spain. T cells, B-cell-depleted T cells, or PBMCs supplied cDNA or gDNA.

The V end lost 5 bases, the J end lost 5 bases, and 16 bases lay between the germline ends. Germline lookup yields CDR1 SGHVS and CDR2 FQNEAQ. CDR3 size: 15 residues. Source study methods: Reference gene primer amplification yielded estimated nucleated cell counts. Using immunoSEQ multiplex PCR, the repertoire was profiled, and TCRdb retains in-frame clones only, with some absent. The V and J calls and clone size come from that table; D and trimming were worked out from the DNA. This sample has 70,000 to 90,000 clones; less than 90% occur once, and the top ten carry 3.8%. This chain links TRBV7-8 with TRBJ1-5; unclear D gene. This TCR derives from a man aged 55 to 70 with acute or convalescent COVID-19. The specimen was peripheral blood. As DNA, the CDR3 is TGTGCCAGCAGCCAACGGGAGTCTGGGCATCAGCCCCAGCATTTT. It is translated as CASSQRESGHQPQHF. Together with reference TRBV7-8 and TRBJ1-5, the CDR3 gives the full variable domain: GAGVSQSPRYKVAKRGQDVALRCDPISGHVSLFWYQQALGQGPEFLTYFQNEAQLDKSGLPSDRFFAERPEGSVSTLKIQRTQQEDSAVYLCASSQRESGHQPQHFGDGTRLSIL.